Listed below are T cell receptor beta chains from one sample, sequenced in a study of identifying expanded T cells in peripheral blood. Data came from immunoSEQ multiplex PCR; TCRdb stores just in-frame clones and leaves some out. Here the sample spans around 100,000 clones, over 80% being singletons. Sequencing was carried out using blood. These receptors came from a person aged 18 to 75 in good health. Each CDR3 is given with its conserved first and last residue. D genes are given only for firm matches. A row's size may be missing; if present it is once, few, many or a size class.

D: TRBD1; size: -; J: TRBJ2-3; V: TRBV7-2; DNA: TGTGCCAGCAGCTTAATCCCCGGGACAGGGAGCACAGATACGCAGTATTTT; CDR3: CASSLIPGTGSTDTQYF
D: TRBD1; size: -; J: TRBJ2-7; V: TRBV27; DNA: TGTGCCAGCAGTTTATCGAGGACAGGGGGTATCGAGCAGTACTTC; CDR3: CASSLSRTGGIEQYF
D: -; size: -; J: TRBJ2-7; V: TRBV4-1; DNA: TGCGCCAGCAGCCAAGATTGGGTCGGACCAAGCTCCTACGAGCAGTACTTC; CDR3: CASSQDWVGPSSYEQYF
D: TRBD1; size: -; J: TRBJ2-7; V: TRBV15; DNA: TGTGCCACCAGCAGAGGGGGACAGACCTACGAGCAGTACTTC; CDR3: CATSRGGQTYEQYF
D: -; size: -; J: TRBJ1-2; V: TRBV7-3; DNA: TGTGCCAGCAGCTTAGCTATCCACTTAAACTATGGCTACACCTTC; CDR3: CASSLAIHLNYGYTF
D: -; size: -; J: TRBJ1-1; V: TRBV28; DNA: TGTGCCACATTTAGGGACGCTGAAGCTTTCTTT; CDR3: CATFRDAEAFF
D: -; size: -; J: TRBJ2-3; V: TRBV7-3; DNA: TGTGCCAGCAGCTTACTAAGCACAGATACGCAGTATTTT; CDR3: CASSLLSTDTQYF
D: TRBD1; size: -; J: TRBJ1-1; V: TRBV6-5; DNA: TGTGCCAGCAGGACAGGGGTTCGGGCTGAAGCTTTCTTT; CDR3: CASRTGVRAEAFF
D: -; size: -; J: TRBJ2-7; V: TRBV15; DNA: TGTGCCACCAGCACCTTGGGGGGCGAGCAGTACTTC; CDR3: CATSTLGGEQYF
D: -; size: -; J: TRBJ1-2; V: TRBV10-3; DNA: TGTGCCACCCAACTGGGGCACAGGATAGGGCAGTGGGGGCTTGGCTACACCTTC; CDR3: CATQLGHRIGQWGLGYTF
D: -; size: -; J: TRBJ2-3; V: TRBV5-1; DNA: TGCGCCAGCAGCCCCGGACGCCCCGCTAGCACAGATACGCAGTATTTT; CDR3: CASSPGRPASTDTQYF
D: -; size: -; J: TRBJ1-1; V: TRBV28; DNA: TGTGCCAGCGAAAATTCGGGGGCCCTTAAAGAAGCTTTCTTT; CDR3: CASENSGALKEAFF
D: -; size: -; J: TRBJ1-1; V: TRBV14; DNA: TGTGCCAGCAGCGGACGGCGCGGTGTTCTATTGAACACTGAAGCTTTCTTT; CDR3: CASSGRRGVLLNTEAFF
D: TRBD1; size: -; J: TRBJ1-5; V: TRBV2; DNA: TGTGCCAGCACCGGGCGGACAGGAGGTTCTAGCGAACAGCCCCAGCATTTT; CDR3: CASTGRTGGSSEQPQHF
D: -; size: -; J: TRBJ1-5; V: TRBV7-2; DNA: TGTGCCAGCAGCCCGCAGGGAGGTCAGCCCCAGCATTTT; CDR3: CASSPQGGQPQHF
D: -; size: -; J: TRBJ2-1; V: TRBV19; DNA: TGTGCCAGTAAATTTTCGACGGGGGCGGGTCGGGGCAATAATGAGCAGTTCTTC; CDR3: CASKFSTGAGRGNNEQFF
D: -; size: -; J: TRBJ1-5; V: TRBV2; DNA: TGTGCCAGCAGTGAATTCTCCCAGACCAATCAGCCCCAGCATTTT; CDR3: CASSEFSQTNQPQHF
D: TRBD1; size: -; J: TRBJ1-1; V: TRBV29-1; DNA: TGCAGCGTTGCTCCTCGACAGGGGAGGACTGAAGCTTTCTTT; CDR3: CSVAPRQGRTEAFF
D: -; size: few; J: TRBJ2-7; V: TRBV2; DNA: TGTGCCAGCATGCGCCCTCGGGACGTGAGCTCCTACGAGCAGTACTTC; CDR3: CASMRPRDVSSYEQYF
D: TRBD1; size: -; J: TRBJ1-5; V: TRBV5-5; DNA: TGTGCCAGCAGCTTGGAAGGGGACAGGGCTCACTGGAATCAGCCCCAGCATTTT; CDR3: CASSLEGDRAHWNQPQHF
D: TRBD1; size: -; J: TRBJ2-1; V: TRBV19; DNA: TGTGCCAGTAGTCCGGACAGGGTCTCCTACAATGAGCAGTTCTTC; CDR3: CASSPDRVSYNEQFF
D: -; size: -; J: TRBJ1-1; V: TRBV10-3; DNA: TGTGCCATCAGTGAGTCTCCAGGGAACACTGAAGCTTTCTTT; CDR3: CAISESPGNTEAFF
D: -; size: -; J: TRBJ1-2; V: TRBV5-1; DNA: TGCGCCAGCAGCTTGGAGAGCTATGGCTACACCTTC; CDR3: CASSLESYGYTF
D: -; size: once; J: TRBJ2-1; V: TRBV10-2; DNA: TGCGCCAGCAGCCCCTTCACAGGGAGCTCCTACAATGAGCAGTTCTTC; CDR3: CASSPFTGSSYNEQFF
D: -; size: -; J: TRBJ1-2; V: TRBV7-2; DNA: TGTGCCAGCAGCTTAGCGAGCCCAGGCCCCGGCTACACCTTC; CDR3: CASSLASPGPGYTF
D: TRBD2; size: -; J: TRBJ2-2; V: TRBV7-2; DNA: TGTGCCAGCAGCTCGACTAGCGGGAGTTCCGGGGAGCTGTTTTTT; CDR3: CASSSTSGSSGELFF
D: -; size: once; J: TRBJ1-5; V: TRBV19; DNA: TGTGCCAGTAGTATCGGTGGAGGTAGCAATCAGCCCCAGCATTTT; CDR3: CASSIGGGSNQPQHF
D: TRBD2; size: few; J: TRBJ2-2; V: TRBV7-6; DNA: TGTGCCAGCAGCTTAATGGGAAGGACTAGCGGTAACACCGGGGAGCTGTTTTTT; CDR3: CASSLMGRTSGNTGELFF
D: -; size: -; J: TRBJ1-2; V: TRBV6-1; DNA: TGTGCCAGCAGTGAGGGTGGCGAGAACTATGGCTACACCTTC; CDR3: CASSEGGENYGYTF
D: -; size: -; J: TRBJ1-5; V: TRBV19; DNA: TGTGCCAGTAGTATACTGGCGGAGCCCCAGCATTTT; CDR3: CASSILAEPQHF
D: TRBD2; size: -; J: TRBJ2-7; V: TRBV5-1; DNA: TGCGCCAGCAGCTCCTCGGGACTAGCTTCTTGGCAGTACTTC; CDR3: CASSSSGLASWQYF
D: -; size: -; J: TRBJ1-4; V: TRBV5-6; DNA: TGTGCCAGCAGTATGGGGGGGAGAACTAATGAAAAACTGTTTTTT; CDR3: CASSMGGRTNEKLFF
D: TRBD1; size: once; J: TRBJ1-1; V: TRBV7-6; DNA: TGTGCCAGCAGCTTTCTCGACAGGGACACTGAAGCTTTCTTT; CDR3: CASSFLDRDTEAFF
D: -; size: -; J: TRBJ1-1; V: TRBV6-1; DNA: TGTGCCAGCACTGAGCGGGGGGGGACTGAAGCTTTCTTT; CDR3: CASTERGGTEAFF
D: -; size: -; J: TRBJ1-2; V: TRBV18; DNA: TGTGCCAGCTCACCGATGGAGGGAGTGGGTGGCTACACCTTC; CDR3: CASSPMEGVGGYTF
D: TRBD1; size: -; J: TRBJ1-6; V: TRBV6-5; DNA: TGTGCCAGCAGTTACTCCCGACAGGGAGGGTATTCACCCCTCCACTTT; CDR3: CASSYSRQGGYSPLHF
D: TRBD1; size: -; J: TRBJ2-1; V: TRBV7-2; DNA: TGTGCCAGCAGCAAAGGGACCCGGGACAGGGCTGTGAATGAGCAGTTCTTC; CDR3: CASSKGTRDRAVNEQFF
D: -; size: -; J: TRBJ1-2; V: TRBV5-1; DNA: TGCGCCAGCAGCTTGGTCGGCGGAACTAACTATGGCTACACCTTC; CDR3: CASSLVGGTNYGYTF
D: TRBD1; size: once; J: TRBJ2-7; V: TRBV9; DNA: TGTGCCAGCAGCGGGCGGGACAGGGGTTACGAGCAGTACTTC; CDR3: CASSGRDRGYEQYF
D: -; size: once; J: TRBJ2-5; V: TRBV15; DNA: TGTGCCACCAGCAGAGATACTGGAGAGACCCAGTACTTC; CDR3: CATSRDTGETQYF
D: -; size: -; J: TRBJ2-7; V: TRBV28; DNA: TGTGCCAGCAATATACAGGGATACGAGCAGTACTTC; CDR3: CASNIQGYEQYF
D: TRBD1; size: once; J: TRBJ1-5; V: TRBV6-6; DNA: TGTGCCAGCAGCCAGGACAGGGATAATCAGCCCCAGCATTTT; CDR3: CASSQDRDNQPQHF
D: -; size: -; J: TRBJ1-4; V: TRBV13; DNA: TGTGCCAGCAGCTTATACAGGGCGGAAGAAAAACTGTTTTTT; CDR3: CASSLYRAEEKLFF
D: -; size: -; J: TRBJ1-4; V: TRBV18; DNA: TGTGCCAGCTCGGAAACTGAAAAACTGTTTTTT; CDR3: CASSETEKLFF
D: -; size: -; J: TRBJ2-7; V: TRBV30; DNA: TGTGCCTGGAGTGCCGTCTCCGGGTCTAAAATTTCCTACGAGCAGTACTTC; CDR3: CAWSAVSGSKISYEQYF
D: -; size: -; J: TRBJ1-1; V: TRBV28; DNA: TGTGCCAGCAGTTTAGGGGCGGGTGCTATAAACACTGAAGCTTTCTTT; CDR3: CASSLGAGAINTEAFF
D: -; size: once; J: TRBJ1-1; V: TRBV27; DNA: TGTGCCAGCAGTTTATGGAAAGGGGCTGGGAACACTGAAGCTTTCTTT; CDR3: CASSLWKGAGNTEAFF
D: TRBD1; size: -; J: TRBJ2-1; V: TRBV29-1; DNA: TGCAGCGTTGTACAGTGGGGACAGGCGTTCAATGAGCAGTTCTTC; CDR3: CSVVQWGQAFNEQFF
D: -; size: -; J: TRBJ2-4; V: TRBV6-5; DNA: TGTGCCAGCAGTTCCCTCGGGCAGTCGATTAAAAACATTCAGTACTTC; CDR3: CASSSLGQSIKNIQYF
D: -; size: -; J: TRBJ2-1; V: TRBV15; DNA: TGTGCCACCAGCACACACGGGGGCTCTTACAATGAGCAGTTCTTC; CDR3: CATSTHGGSYNEQFF
D: -; size: -; J: TRBJ1-5; V: TRBV12-5; DNA: TGTGCTAGTGGTTTGGTACTGAGGGGCAGCTTGAATCAGCCCCAGCATTTT; CDR3: CASGLVLRGSLNQPQHF
D: TRBD1; size: -; J: TRBJ1-4; V: TRBV5-1; DNA: TGCGCCAGCAGCTTGGAGGGACAGTACTATGAAAAACTGTTTTTT; CDR3: CASSLEGQYYEKLFF